The TCR beta chain described here comes from a study of blood T cells in healthy people across ages (dated by TCRdb to between 2014 and 2016). Notes on the research overall: Template switching captured roughly one uniquely barcoded TCR beta cDNA molecule per two T cells in model experiments. To avoid experimental bias, donors of different ages were distributed randomly across sequencing lanes. Four age groups were formed from the donors: young (average approximately 16 years), middle-aged (around 40), aged (roughly 56) and long-lived (less than 85). The study analyzed two additional independent replicas of 1 million unique cDNA reads from the same blood draw for two donors, one aged 18 to 30 and one aged 80 or older. Using deep sequencing normalized with unique cDNA molecular identifiers, the study measured how TCR beta repertoire diversity changes with age.

The method behind the library was 5' RACE. TCRdb records Illumina HiSeq 2500 as the sequencer. A second PCR of about 6 to 11 cycles was run with a J-beta primer mix and a sample-barcoded 5' primer. Each TCR beta cDNA molecule received a unique molecular identifier from a template-switch 5' adaptor carrying 12 random nucleotides. At least 3 million CDR3-containing paired-end reads were obtained from each sample. All of the RNA was converted into first-strand cDNA using the Mint cDNA synthesis kit, with a TRBC-specific oligonucleotide serving as the primer. Following uracil-DNA glycosylase treatment, all cDNA underwent a first 18-cycle PCR with the universal primers M1SS and BC2_uni_R. For the original study's pipeline: For normalization, 1 million high-quality reads, each with a distinct molecular identifier, were randomly selected from each sample. Instead of being binned into consensus sequences, reads with shared molecular identifiers were discarded. MiTCR, with a Q25 quality threshold and the strictest error-elimination algorithm, was used for CDR3 identification, clonotype clustering and error correction. Lower-bound total TCR beta diversity was estimated with a nonparametric unseen species model using Euler transformation. The raw public data were reprocessed by TCRdb itself: fastp quality trimming at Q25, MiXCR clonotype calling, in-frame beta chains only. Rows are unified per CDR3 protein, each entry keeping the most common DNA and genes. The V and J calls and clone size are TCRdb's, not the authors'. The sample table shows about 380,000 distinct CDR3 sequences, and roughly half are seen once. The ten largest clones represent 45% to 55% of the sample.

From its cysteine to its phenylalanine, the CDR3 spans 15 amino acids. Only the CDR3 portion is preserved as DNA: 45 bases, with reading frame beginning at the first base. Germline trimming: 0 bases from V, 7 bases from J; junction bases outside gene matches: 6. CDR1 SGHTA and CDR2 FQGTGA were looked up in the germline V gene. The donors were 40 or so Caucasian individuals from Russia, aged roughly 6 to 100 years, who were systemically healthy. Approximately 10 milliliters of peripheral blood were collected from each donor into EDTA-treated Vacutainer tubes. Ficoll-Paque density-gradient centrifugation was used to isolate PBMCs, with at least 7 million per sample. Trizol reagent was used to extract total RNA from the PBMCs, yielding at least 5.5 micrograms per sample. For every donor, flow cytometry on a PBMC aliquot measured the percentage of naive CD45RAhigh/CD27high T cells. As to this clonotype: Its antigen target is currently unknown. Base qualities are not recorded, but no much larger clone differs from it by a single base.

Points the paper makes about the study in general: Because the CMV infection status of the donors was unknown, age-related changes in expanded clonotypes may potentially have been confounded. As age increased, observed TCR beta diversity per million T cells dropped in a roughly linear way, and a significant reduction was already evident by age 40. The long-lived group showed more naive CD4+ T cells, fewer expanded clones and increased TCR diversity than the aged group, suggesting age selection. Estimates of total diversity from one million sequenced T cells were regarded as lower bounds and underestimates. Observed TCR beta diversity correlated strongly with the percentage of naive T cells measured by flow cytometry. Because profiling used bulk unsorted PBMCs, naive and antigen-experienced compartments could not be compared conclusively.

This chain is built from TRBV7-3 and TRBJ2-7, with TRBD2 matching 10 junction bases. Sequenced input: blood. This clonotype was sampled from a man aged 55 to 70 in good health. The nucleotides are TGTGCCAGCAGCTTAACGGTACTAGCGGGAAGTGAGCAGTACTTC. It translates as CASSLTVLAGSEQYF.